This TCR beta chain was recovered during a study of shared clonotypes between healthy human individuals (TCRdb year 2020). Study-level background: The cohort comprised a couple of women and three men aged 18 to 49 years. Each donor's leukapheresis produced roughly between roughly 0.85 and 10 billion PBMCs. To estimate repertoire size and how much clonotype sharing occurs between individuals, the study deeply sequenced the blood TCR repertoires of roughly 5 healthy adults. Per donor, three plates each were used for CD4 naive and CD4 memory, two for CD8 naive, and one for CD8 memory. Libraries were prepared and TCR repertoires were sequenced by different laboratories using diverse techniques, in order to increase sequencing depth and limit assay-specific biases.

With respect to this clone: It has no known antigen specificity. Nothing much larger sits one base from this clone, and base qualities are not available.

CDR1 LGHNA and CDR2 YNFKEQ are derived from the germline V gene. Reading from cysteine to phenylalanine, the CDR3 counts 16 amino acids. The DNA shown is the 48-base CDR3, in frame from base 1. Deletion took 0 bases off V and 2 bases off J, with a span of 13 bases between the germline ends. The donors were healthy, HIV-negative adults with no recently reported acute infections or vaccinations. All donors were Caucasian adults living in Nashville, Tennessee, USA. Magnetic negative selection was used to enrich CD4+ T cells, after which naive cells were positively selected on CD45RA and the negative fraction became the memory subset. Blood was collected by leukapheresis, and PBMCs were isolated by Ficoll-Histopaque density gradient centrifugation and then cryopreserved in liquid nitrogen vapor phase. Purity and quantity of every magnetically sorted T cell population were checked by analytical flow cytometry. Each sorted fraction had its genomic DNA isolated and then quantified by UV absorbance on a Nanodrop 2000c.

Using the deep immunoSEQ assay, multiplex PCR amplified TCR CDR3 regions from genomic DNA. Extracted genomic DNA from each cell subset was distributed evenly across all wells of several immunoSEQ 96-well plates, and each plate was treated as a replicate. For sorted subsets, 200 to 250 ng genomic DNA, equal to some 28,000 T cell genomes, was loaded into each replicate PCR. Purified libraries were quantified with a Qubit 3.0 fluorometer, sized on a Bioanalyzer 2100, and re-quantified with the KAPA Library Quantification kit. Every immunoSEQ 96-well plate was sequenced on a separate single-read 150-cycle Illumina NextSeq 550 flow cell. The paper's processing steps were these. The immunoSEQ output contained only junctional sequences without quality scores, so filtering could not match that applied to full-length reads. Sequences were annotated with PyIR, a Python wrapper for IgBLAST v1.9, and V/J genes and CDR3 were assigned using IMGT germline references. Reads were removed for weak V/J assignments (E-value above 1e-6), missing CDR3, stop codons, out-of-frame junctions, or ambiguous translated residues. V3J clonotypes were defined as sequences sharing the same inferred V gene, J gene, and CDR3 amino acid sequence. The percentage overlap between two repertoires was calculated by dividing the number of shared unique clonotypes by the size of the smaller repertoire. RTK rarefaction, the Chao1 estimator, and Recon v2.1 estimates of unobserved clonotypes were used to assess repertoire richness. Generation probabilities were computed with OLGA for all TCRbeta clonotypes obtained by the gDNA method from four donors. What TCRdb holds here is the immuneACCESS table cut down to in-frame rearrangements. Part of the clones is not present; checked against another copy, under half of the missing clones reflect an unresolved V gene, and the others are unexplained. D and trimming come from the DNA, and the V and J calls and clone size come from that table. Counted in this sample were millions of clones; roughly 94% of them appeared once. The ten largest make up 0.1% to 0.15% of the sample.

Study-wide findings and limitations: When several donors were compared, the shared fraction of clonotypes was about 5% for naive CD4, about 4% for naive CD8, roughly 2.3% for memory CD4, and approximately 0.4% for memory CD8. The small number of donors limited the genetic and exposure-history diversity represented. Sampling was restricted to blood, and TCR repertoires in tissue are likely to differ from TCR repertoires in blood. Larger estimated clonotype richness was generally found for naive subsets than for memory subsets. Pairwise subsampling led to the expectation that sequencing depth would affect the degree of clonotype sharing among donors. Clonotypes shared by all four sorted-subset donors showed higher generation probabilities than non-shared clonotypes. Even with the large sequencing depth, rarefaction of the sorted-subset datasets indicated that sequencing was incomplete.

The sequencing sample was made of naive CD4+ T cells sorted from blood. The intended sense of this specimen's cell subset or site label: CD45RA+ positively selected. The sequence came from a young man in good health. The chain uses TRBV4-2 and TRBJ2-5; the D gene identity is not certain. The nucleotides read TGTGCCAGCAGCCAAGACCCGGAACCCTTTCAAGAGACCCAGTACTTC. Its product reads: CASSQDPEPFQETQYF.